These 23 T cell receptor beta chains originate from one sample sequenced in a study of PD-L1 blockade in urothelial cancer. Repertoires were generated with immunoSEQ multiplex PCR, while TCRdb's copy carries only in-frame clones and drops some. The sample has tens of thousands of clones; around 76% are singletons. The sequences come from PBMCs, collected around atezolizumab (anti-PD-L1) treatment. The receptor source for this set is a man between 70 and 80 years old with urothelial cancer.

This chain joins TRBV9 and TRBJ2-3; possible D gene TRBD2, 6 bases. The CDR3 consists of 14 residues. V shed 4 bases and J shed 2 bases, with 11 bases lying between them. CDR1 SGDLS and CDR2 YYNGEE come from the germline V gene. CDR3: CASSPTDYTDTQYF. The CDR3 coding sequence is TGTGCCAGCAGCCCTACGGACTACACAGATACGCAGTATTTT.

The chain is built from TRBV5-6 and TRBJ1-3, with TRBD1 as a possible D gene (6 bases). From germline, CDR1 is SGHDT and CDR2 YYEEEE. This CDR3 comprises 14 residues. V dropped 9 bases and J dropped 7 bases, with 20 bases sitting between them. This CDR3 reads CATTGRGSRNTIYF. The CDR3 DNA follows: TGTGCCACCACTGGGAGGGGGTCTAGGAACACCATATATTTT.

V gene TRBV29-1 combines with J gene TRBJ2-3; 8 positions match TRBD1. The J segment lost 0 bases and the V segment lost 6 bases, leaving 8 bases of the junction unmatched. The CDR3 is 15 residues long. Germline loops: CDR1 SQVTM, CDR2 ANQGSEA. CDR3 protein: CSVDQGAGSTDTQYF. For the CDR3, the DNA is TGCAGCGTCGACCAGGGGGCCGGGAGCACAGATACGCAGTATTTT.

This clone was observed a handful of times. The rearrangement uses TRBV7-9 and TRBJ1-4, with TRBD1 matching 7 bases. This CDR3 region has 16 residues. CDR1 and CDR2 from the germline V gene are SEHNR and FQNEAQ (reference sequence). The V segment lost 5 bases and the J segment 5 bases; nucleotides outside the gene matches: 11. CDR3 coding DNA: TGTGCCAGCAGCCCGGGGGTAGGGGGCATGAATGAAAAACTGTTTTTT. This codes for CASSPGVGGMNEKLFF.

The table lists this clone with a few counts. The V and J genes are TRBV30 and TRBJ2-1; maybe TRBD1 (5 bases). This CDR3 contains 14 residues. The germline V gene has CDR1 GTSNPN and CDR2 SVGIG (reference sequence). V lost 2 bases and J lost 0, with 8 bases in between. The CDR3 here is CAWSQGSSYNEQFF. CDR3 coding DNA: TGTGCCTGGAGTCAGGGAAGCTCCTACAATGAGCAGTTCTTC. Drawing the rest from reference TRBV30 and TRBJ2-1, the complete variable domain is SQTIHQWPATLVQPVGSPLSLECTVEGTSNPNLYWYRQAAGRGLQLLFYSVGIGQISSEVPQNLSASRPQDRQFILSSKKLLLSDSGFYLCAWSQGSSYNEQFFGPGTRLTVL.

The chain joins TRBV7-6 to TRBJ1-4; TRBD1 might be the D (6 bases). The CDR3 has 14 residues. Trimming removed 5 bases from V and 5 bases from J, with 12 bases in between. CDR1 is SGHVS and CDR2 is FNYEAQ in the germline V gene. The DNA of the CDR3 is TGTGCCAGCAGCCGAGGGGGTTTGAATGAAAAACTGTTTTTT. Translating gives CASSRGGLNEKLFF.

This clone has just one count. This sequence joins TRBV5-4 and TRBJ1-2; 8 bases match TRBD1. The V segment lost 1 base and the J segment 7 bases; nucleotides outside the gene matches: 3. Germline CDR1 and CDR2: SGHNT and YYREEE (reference sequence). The CDR3 totals 13 residues. This chain's CDR3 is CASSLPDRAGYTF. The DNA for the CDR3 is TGTGCCAGCAGCTTGCCGGACAGGGCTGGCTACACCTTC.

This clone was counted only a few times. The identical CDR3 is also encoded by other nucleotide sequences in the sample. The chain links TRBV11-2 to TRBJ2-7, with D uncertain. Trimming shortened V by 6 bases and J by 4 bases, and 7 bases separated the two germline ends. The CDR3 runs 11 residues. Germline V gene data show CDR1 as SGHAT and CDR2 as FQNNGV. Here the CDR3 DNA reads TGTGCCAGCAGTCCGAGTTACGAGCAGTACTTC. Translating it yields CASSPSYEQYF.

This sequence joins TRBV6-6 and TRBJ1-4, with 8 bases fitting TRBD1. Germline V lookup: CDR1 MNHNY, CDR2 SVGAGI (reference sequence). This CDR3 has 15 residues. The V gene end was trimmed by 6 bases and the J gene end by 7 bases; junction bases not matched to a gene: 10. The CDR3: CASSSSDREVEKLFF. In DNA, the CDR3 is TGTGCCAGCAGCTCTTCGGACAGGGAGGTTGAAAAACTGTTTTTT.

This clone has a single count. The chain carries TRBV10-2 and TRBJ1-1; a possible D gene is TRBD1 (5 bases). The CDR3 extends over 12 amino acids. The V gene lost 0 bases and the J gene lost 8 bases, with 7 bases spanning the gap. Germline V CDR1 and CDR2: WSHSY, SAAADI. The CDR3 DNA reads TGCGCCAGCAGTGAGTCGGGGGGAGAAGCTTTCTTT. Its protein product is CASSESGGEAFF.

This clone was recorded many times. The chain combines TRBV27 with TRBJ2-1, with D possibly matching TRBD2 (6 bases). Germline V lookup: CDR1 MNHEY, CDR2 SMNVEV (reference sequence). The CDR3 has 15 residues. Deletions cut 2 bases from V and 3 bases from J, with 11 bases between. The DNA of the CDR3 is TGTGCCAGCAGTTTAGTCTTCGGGGGCTACAATGAGCAGTTCTTC. It specifies CASSLVFGGYNEQFF.

The chain couples TRBV7-3 to TRBJ2-2; D uncertain. Germline V gives CDR1 SGHTA, CDR2 FQGTGA. V lost 1 base and J 7 bases, leaving 7 bases between the germline ends. The CDR3 consists of 13 residues. CDR3 region: CASSLMSDGELFF. The DNA for the CDR3 is TGTGCCAGCAGCTTAATGTCAGACGGGGAGCTGTTTTTT. Based on the CDR3 plus reference TRBV7-3 and TRBJ2-2, the full variable domain is GAGVSQTPSNKVTEKGKYVELRCDPISGHTALYWYRQSLGQGPEFLIYFQGTGAADDSGLPNDRFFAVRPEGSVSTLKIQRTERGDSAVYLCASSLMSDGELFFGEGSRLTVL.

This chain uses TRBV6-6 with TRBJ1-1; tentatively, D is TRBD1 (5 bases). V lost 2 bases and J 8 bases, leaving 12 bases between the germline ends. In germline, CDR1 is MNHNY, CDR2 SVGAGI (reference sequence). The CDR3 runs 13 residues. The CDR3 region has the DNA TGTGCCAGCAGTTACCGTGGGGGGAGCGAAGCTTTCTTT. Translated: CASSYRGGSEAFF.

J is TRBJ1-5 and V is TRBV4-1; D is perhaps TRBD1 (5 bases). This CDR3 is 15 amino acids long. Germline CDR1 and CDR2: MGHRA and YSYEKL. V was trimmed by 1 base and J by 1 base, leaving 8 bases between them. The CDR3 region is CASSQVYRSNQPQHF. The CDR3 nucleotides are TGCGCCAGCAGCCAAGTTTACAGGAGCAATCAGCCCCAGCATTTT.

The genes are TRBV19 and TRBJ2-5, with no clear D. Germline V lookup: CDR1 LNHDA, CDR2 SQIVND (reference sequence). V was shortened by 6 bases and J by 2 bases, with 16 bases between the two germline ends. CDR3 length: 15 residues. The CDR3 DNA reads as TGTGCCAGTAGCTTTCAACACGAAGAACAAGAGACCCAGTACTTC. This translates into CASSFQHEEQETQYF.

In nucleotides, the CDR3 is TGTGCCAGCAGCTTACTGACAGGGGGCTCGAACACCATATATTTT. This sequence encodes CASSLLTGGSNTIYF. The V and J genes are TRBV11-2 and TRBJ1-3, with TRBD1 matching over 10 bases. J lost 7 bases, V lost 2 bases, and 5 bases had no gene match. CDR1 SGHAT and CDR2 FQNNGV come from the germline V gene. This CDR3 has 15 residues.

The chain is built from TRBV7-2 and TRBJ2-7; 8 nucleotides align to TRBD2. The V segment lost 1 base and the J segment 1 base; nucleotides outside the gene matches: 9. Germline CDR1 and CDR2: SGHTA and FQGNSA. The CDR3 spans 17 residues. As DNA, the CDR3 is TGTGCCAGCAGCTTAGAATTGGGGCGGGAGGAGTCCTACGAGCAGTACTTC. Its protein is CASSLELGREESYEQYF.

In regard to this clone: A read error may produce the germline difference seen at one junction end. This CDR3 reads CASRAPGLELF. CDR3 sequence (DNA): TGTGCCAGCAGGGCACCGGGATTGGAGCTCTTC. The V gene is TRBV6-1, the J gene TRBJ2-1; weak D call: TRBD2 (5 bases). CDR1 is MNHNS, CDR2 SASEGT, per germline. This CDR3 spans 11 amino acids.

V gene TRBV19 combines with J gene TRBJ1-1, with TRBD1 identical over 10 bases. Germline trimming cut 5 bases from V and 4 bases from J; bases unmatched to any gene: 10. This CDR3 is 16 amino acids long. Germline lookup yields CDR1 LNHDA and CDR2 SQIVND (reference sequence). The CDR3 loop reads CASSPGQGIVSTEAFF. The CDR3 DNA sequence: TGTGCCAGTAGTCCGGGACAGGGGATAGTGAGCACTGAAGCTTTCTTT.

CDR3 in amino acids: CASSRSEGAVTDTQYF. In nucleotides, the CDR3 is TGTGCCAGCAGTCGTTCAGAGGGGGCAGTAACAGATACGCAGTATTTT. This chain connects TRBV27 to TRBJ2-3, with 7 nucleotides matching TRBD1. With 5 bases clipped from V and 3 bases from J, the junction kept 11 bases outside the gene matches. CDR3 length equals 16 residues. Germline V gene lookup returns CDR1 MNHEY and CDR2 SMNVEV (reference sequence).

This clone was counted only a few times. The V and J genes are TRBV4-2 and TRBJ1-2; possible D gene TRBD1, 6 bases. CDR1 is LGHNA, CDR2 YNFKEQ, per germline. The CDR3 consists of 18 residues. V shed 4 bases and J shed 4 bases, with 25 bases lying between them. This CDR3 reads CASSPSGAGGAQFYGYTF. DNA of the CDR3: TGTGCCAGCAGCCCCTCCGGGGCGGGGGGGGCGCAATTCTATGGCTACACCTTC.

V and J are TRBV2 and TRBJ2-3, with 7 bases identical to TRBD2. From germline, CDR1 is SNHLY and CDR2 FYNNEI. The CDR3 spans 13 residues. Trimming at V came to 3 bases and at J to 6 bases, leaving 3 bases not matched to a gene. This CDR3 is CASSEAGVDTQYF. In DNA form, the CDR3 reads TGTGCCAGCAGTGAGGCGGGAGTGGATACGCAGTATTTT.

The rearrangement uses TRBV25-1 and TRBJ2-2, with D possibly TRBD1 on 6 matching bases. In germline, CDR1 is MGHDK, CDR2 SYGVNS. There are 15 residues in the CDR3. V gave up 4 bases and J gave up 6 bases, with 15 bases separating them. CDR3 in amino acids: CASSGTPGVSGELFF. The CDR3 bases are TGTGCCAGCAGTGGGACCCCAGGGGTCTCCGGGGAGCTGTTTTTT. Variable domain in full (rest from reference TRBV25-1 and TRBJ2-2): EADIYQTPRYLVIGTGKKITLECSQTMGHDKMYWYQQDPGMELHLIHYSYGVNSTEKGDLSSESTVSRIRTEHFPLTLESARPSHTSQYLCASSGTPGVSGELFFGEGSRLTVL.